Following are 8 T cell receptor beta chains from one sample sequenced in a study of cytotoxic CD8 clonotypes in ibrutinib-treated CLL. Method: immunoSEQ multiplex PCR; TCRdb's copy keeps in-frame clones and lacks some. The sample lists under 200,000 clones; more than 75% were seen once. The material was PBMCs, obtained after 12 months of ibrutinib treatment. The origin of the receptors is a human donor with chronic lymphocytic leukemia.

This clone was observed a single time. The rearrangement links TRBV2 to TRBJ2-1; TRBD2 matches at 7 bases. The CDR3 extends over 18 amino acids. V dropped 4 bases and J dropped 0; count of bases not matched to a gene: 12. Germline CDR1 SNHLY, CDR2 FYNNEI. CDR3 in DNA: TGTGCCAGCAGTGTGTCCCTAGCGGAGGGAAGCTCCTACAATGAGCAGTTCTTC. It codes for CASSVSLAEGSSYNEQFF. Supplemented by reference TRBV2 and TRBJ2-1, the full variable domain reads EPEVTQTPSHQVTQMGQEVILRCVPISNHLYFYWYRQILGQKVEFLVSFYNNEISEKSEIFDDQFSVERPDGSNFTLKIRSTKLEDSAMYFCASSVSLAEGSSYNEQFFGPGTRLTVL.

V usage is TRBV7-6 and J usage is TRBJ2-2, with TRBD1 identical over 10 bases. CDR1 SGHVS and CDR2 FNYEAQ come from the germline V gene. The CDR3 loop spans 16 amino acids. Germline trimming cut 0 bases from V and 6 bases from J; bases unmatched to any gene: 4. CDR3 sequence (DNA): TGTGCCAGCAGCTTAGCGCGGGACAGGGGAGCCGGGGAGCTGTTTTTT. Translation gives CASSLARDRGAGELFF. Full variable domain (rest looked up from reference TRBV7-6 and TRBJ2-2): GAGVSQSPRYKVTKRGQDVALRCDPISGHVSLYWYRQALGQGPEFLTYFNYEAQQDKSGLPNDRFSAERPEGSISTLTIQRTEQRDSAMYRCASSLARDRGAGELFFGEGSRLTVL.

This clone was observed a few times. DNA for the CDR3: TGTGCCAGCAGCCAGGGGAGCGGGGGCTCCTACGAGCAGTACTTC. Translation: CASSQGSGGSYEQYF. J is TRBJ2-7 and V is TRBV27; the match to TRBD2 covers 8 bases. The V gene's germline CDR1 is MNHEY and CDR2 SMNVEV (reference sequence). The CDR3 consists of 15 residues. V lost 6 bases and J lost 0; bases outside the gene matches: 7.

This chain joins TRBV7-9 and TRBJ2-7; 8 positions agree with TRBD1. CDR3 length: 14 amino acids. V dropped 0 bases and J dropped 4; count of bases not matched to a gene: 2. The germline V gene has CDR1 SEHNR and CDR2 FQNEAQ (reference sequence). DNA for the CDR3: TGTGCCAGCAGCTTAGCGGACAGGGCGTACGAGCAGTACTTC. Translating gives CASSLADRAYEQYF.

The chain joins TRBV6-5 to TRBJ2-3; 8 nucleotides agree with TRBD1. This CDR3 has 15 amino acids. Germline V gene lookup returns CDR1 MNHEY and CDR2 SVGAGI. The J segment lost 4 bases and the V segment lost 2 bases, leaving 5 bases of the junction unmatched. CDR3 sequence (DNA): TGTGCCAGCAGTTACCGTGGACAGGGCTCAGATACGCAGTATTTT. Residues: CASSYRGQGSDTQYF.

This clone was counted between two and nine times. The chain's CDR3 is CASSAGGSGRSDTQYF. DNA for the CDR3: TGTGCCAGCAGCGCCGGGGGAAGCGGGAGATCAGATACGCAGTATTTT. The rearrangement uses TRBV11-3 and TRBJ2-3; 8 bases line up with TRBD2. The CDR3 contains 16 residues. Germline values: CDR1 SGHNT, CDR2 YENEEA. The J segment lost 4 bases and the V segment lost 5 bases, leaving 11 bases of the junction unmatched.

The V and J genes are TRBV28 and TRBJ1-2; D gene unclear. This CDR3 is built from 15 residues. The germline V gene has CDR1 MDHEN and CDR2 SYDVKM. Trimming pared 2 bases from V and 4 bases from J, leaving 14 bases between. CDR3 coding DNA: TGTGCCAGCAGTTTAGGCCATGAGACGGCCTATGGCTACACCTTC. It translates to CASSLGHETAYGYTF.

The chain uses TRBV19 and TRBJ1-1, with no clear D. This CDR3 has 14 residues. V was cut by 7 bases and J by 2 bases, with 14 bases left in between. Germline V gene data show CDR1 as LNHDA and CDR2 as SQIVND (reference sequence). The chain's CDR3 is CASKGRGRNTEAFF. The DNA of the CDR3 is TGTGCCAGTAAGGGTCGAGGGAGAAACACTGAAGCTTTCTTT. The full variable domain, in which reference TRBV19 and TRBJ1-1 provide the parts outside the CDR3, is DGGITQSPKYLFRKEGQNVTLSCEQNLNHDAMYWYRQDPGQGLRLIYYSQIVNDFQKGDIAEGYSVSREKKESFPLTVTSAQKNPTAFYLCASKGRGRNTEAFFGQGTRLTVV.